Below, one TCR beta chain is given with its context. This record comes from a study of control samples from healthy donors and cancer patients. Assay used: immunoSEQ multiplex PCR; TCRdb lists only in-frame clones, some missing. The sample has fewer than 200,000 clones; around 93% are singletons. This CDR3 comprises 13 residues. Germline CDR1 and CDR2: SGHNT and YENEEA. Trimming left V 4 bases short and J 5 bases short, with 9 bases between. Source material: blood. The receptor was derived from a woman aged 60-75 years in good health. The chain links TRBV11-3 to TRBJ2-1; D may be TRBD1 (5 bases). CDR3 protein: CASSSTVNNEQFF. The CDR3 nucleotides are TGTGCCAGCAGCTCGACAGTTAACAATGAGCAGTTCTTC.